This T cell receptor (beta chain) was recovered during a study of blood T cells in healthy people across ages (dated by TCRdb to the mid-2010s). For the wider study: In model experiments, template switching captured roughly one uniquely barcoded TCR beta cDNA molecule for every two T cells. Age-related changes in TCR beta repertoire diversity were measured in the study by deep sequencing normalized with unique cDNA molecular identifiers. Using the same blood draw, the study looked at two additional independent replicas of 1 million unique cDNA reads for two donors, one aged 18 to 30 and the other aged 80 or older. The donors were split into four age groups: young (average approximately 16 years), middle-aged (about 40), aged (more than 60) and long-lived (approximately 89). To avoid experimental bias, donors of different ages were distributed randomly across sequencing lanes.

Its CDR3 holds 11 amino acids, cysteine through phenylalanine. The sequence is cut down to CDR3 DNA, 33 bases in frame from base 1. V was cut back by 6 bases and J by 9 bases, leaving a gap of 14 bases between them. Taken from the germline V gene, the CDR1 and CDR2 loops are SQVTM and ANQGSEA. Donors were about 36 systemically healthy Caucasian individuals from Russia aged roughly 6 to 90 years. Each donor gave 8 to 10 milliliters of peripheral blood, drawn into EDTA-treated Vacutainer tubes. Ficoll-Paque density-gradient centrifugation was used to isolate PBMCs, with at least 6.5 million per sample. Trizol reagent was used to extract total RNA from PBMCs, with at least 6 micrograms per sample. The percentages of naive CD45RAhigh/CD27high T cells were determined by flow cytometry on a PBMC aliquot from every donor. A word on this clonotype: Its antigen target is currently unknown. Per-base qualities were not stored, and no clone one base away is much larger.

The library was obtained by 5' RACE. TCRdb shows the sequencer as Illumina HiSeq 2500. The second PCR ran for roughly 7 to 11 cycles and used a J-beta primer mix along with a sample-barcoded 5' primer. A unique molecular identifier was introduced onto each TCR beta cDNA molecule by a template-switch 5' adaptor carrying 12 random nucleotides. Each sample yielded at least 3 million CDR3-containing paired-end reads. The Mint cDNA synthesis kit, primed by a TRBC-specific oligonucleotide, was used to synthesize first-strand cDNA from all RNA. All cDNA was treated with uracil-DNA glycosylase and then went through a first 18-cycle PCR with the universal primers M1SS and BC2_uni_R. Regarding the original processing steps: For normalization, 1 million high-quality reads, each with a distinct molecular identifier, were randomly selected from each sample. Reads with shared molecular identifiers were discarded instead of being binned into consensus sequences. MiTCR, set to a Q25 quality threshold and the strictest error-elimination algorithm, was used for CDR3 identification, clonotype clustering and error correction. A nonparametric unseen species model using Euler transformation provided a lower-bound estimate of total TCR beta diversity. In TCRdb, the public reads were trimmed at Q25 with fastp and aligned with MiXCR, with productive beta chains retained. All rows with the same CDR3 protein become a single entry with the most common DNA and genes. TCRdb assigned the V and J calls; the authors' analysis was not used. The sample records hundreds of thousands of distinct CDR3 sequences, approximately 52% of which are singletons. Roughly 14% of the sample comes from the top ten.

On the study overall, not on this receptor specifically: Because the CMV infection status of the donors was unknown, age-related changes in expanded clonotypes may potentially have been confounded. Total diversity estimates from one million sequenced T cells were considered lower bounds and underestimates. Compared with the aged group, the long-lived group had more naive CD4+ T cells, fewer expanded clones and increased TCR diversity, a pattern suggesting age selection. Observed TCR beta diversity per million T cells fell roughly linearly with age, and a significant reduction was already apparent by age around 40. Observed TCR beta diversity correlated strongly with the percentage of naive T cells measured by flow cytometry. Bulk unsorted PBMC profiling prevented conclusive comparison of naive and antigen-experienced compartments.

Input material: blood. This clonotype originated in a woman of 80 years or more in good health. This chain is built from TRBV29-1 and TRBJ1-1, with the identity of the D gene unclear. The nucleotide sequence reads as follows: TGCAGCGTCGCCGCGACCGGTAAAGCTTTCTTT. This encodes CSVAATGKAFF.